The rows below give T cell receptor beta chains drawn from one sample of a study of T cells in Graves' hyperthyroidism and ophthalmopathy. MiXCR, applied by TCRdb to the multiplex PCR reads, yields one record per CDR3 protein. The sample has hundreds of thousands of distinct CDR3 sequences, less than 25% seen once. Sequencing input: blood. Every receptor here comes from a man aged 25 to 40 with Graves' ophthalmopathy. Both conserved end residues are part of each CDR3. Fields, in order: V gene, D gene, J gene, clone size, CDR3 DNA, CDR3 protein. A D gene is named only where the DNA matches it firmly. A row's size may be missing; if present it is once, few, many or a size class.

v_gene: TRBV7-2
d_gene: .
j_gene: TRBJ2-3
abundance: many
CDR3nt: TGTGCCAGCAGCTTCGGGTTGGATACGCAGTATTTT
CDR3aa: CASSFGLDTQYF

v_gene: TRBV29-1
d_gene: TRBD2
j_gene: TRBJ2-6
abundance: .
CDR3nt: TGCAGCGTACAAGCGGGGACTGGGGCCAACGTCCTGACTTTC
CDR3aa: CSVQAGTGANVLTF

v_gene: TRBV20-1
d_gene: .
j_gene: TRBJ2-3
abundance: many
CDR3nt: TGCAGTGCTAGAAGGGATACGCAGTATTTT
CDR3aa: CSARRDTQYF

v_gene: TRBV20-1
d_gene: .
j_gene: TRBJ1-4
abundance: few
CDR3nt: TGCAGTGCCCTCCGGACCCCAACTAATGAAAAACTGTTTTTT
CDR3aa: CSALRTPTNEKLFF

v_gene: TRBV20-1
d_gene: .
j_gene: TRBJ2-1
abundance: .
CDR3nt: TGCGCCATAAAGCGGACCACCTACAATGAGCAGTTCTTC
CDR3aa: CAIKRTTYNEQFF

v_gene: TRBV29-1
d_gene: .
j_gene: TRBJ1-1
abundance: .
CDR3nt: TGCAGCGTTGCAGGGGCTGAAGCTTTCTTT
CDR3aa: CSVAGAEAFF

v_gene: TRBV27
d_gene: .
j_gene: TRBJ2-2
abundance: once
CDR3nt: TGTGCCAGCAGCCGACTAGAGCGCACCGGGGAGCTGTTTTTT
CDR3aa: CASSRLERTGELFF

v_gene: TRBV12-3/TRBV12-4
d_gene: TRBD1
j_gene: TRBJ1-5
abundance: many
CDR3nt: TGTGCCAGCAGTGACCGGGACAGGGATCAGCCCCAGCATTTT
CDR3aa: CASSDRDRDQPQHF

v_gene: TRBV13
d_gene: TRBD2
j_gene: TRBJ2-1
abundance: few
CDR3nt: TGTGCCAGCAGCTGGCAGACCGGGACTAGCGGGGGCATTTACAATGAGCAGTTCTTC
CDR3aa: CASSWQTGTSGGIYNEQFF

v_gene: TRBV19
d_gene: .
j_gene: TRBJ1-5
abundance: .
CDR3nt: TGTGCCAGTAGTATTTTCTCTTCAGCCCAAAATCAGCCCCAGCATTTT
CDR3aa: CASSIFSSAQNQPQHF

v_gene: TRBV11-2
d_gene: .
j_gene: TRBJ2-7
abundance: few
CDR3nt: TGTGCCAGCGGGATGTTGGGCGCCGTCTCCTACGAGCAGTACTTC
CDR3aa: CASGMLGAVSYEQYF

v_gene: TRBV29-1
d_gene: .
j_gene: TRBJ2-3
abundance: .
CDR3nt: TGCAGCGTTTTTGCTCGGGGGGCCGGAGATACGCAGTATTTT
CDR3aa: CSVFARGAGDTQYF

v_gene: TRBV3-1
d_gene: TRBD1
j_gene: TRBJ2-2
abundance: few
CDR3nt: TGTGCCAGCAGCCCATCCGGACAGGGGGCCTATGGGGAGCTGTTTTTT
CDR3aa: CASSPSGQGAYGELFF

v_gene: TRBV7-9
d_gene: .
j_gene: TRBJ2-1
abundance: few
CDR3nt: TGTGCCAGCAGCTCATGGGAGTGGGAGCAGTTCTTC
CDR3aa: CASSSWEWEQFF

v_gene: TRBV19
d_gene: TRBD1
j_gene: TRBJ2-1
abundance: once
CDR3nt: TGTGCCAGTAGTAGGACAGGAACGGGTGAGCAGTTCTTC
CDR3aa: CASSRTGTGEQFF

v_gene: TRBV15
d_gene: .
j_gene: TRBJ2-7
abundance: .
CDR3nt: TGTGCCACCAGCACAGGGGAAGGGCCCAGAGACGAGCAGTACTTC
CDR3aa: CATSTGEGPRDEQYF

v_gene: TRBV2
d_gene: .
j_gene: TRBJ2-3
abundance: .
CDR3nt: TGTGCCAGCAGTGGGGGAACAGCAGATACGCAGTATTTT
CDR3aa: CASSGGTADTQYF

v_gene: TRBV19
d_gene: .
j_gene: TRBJ1-5
abundance: .
CDR3nt: TGTGCCAGTAGTATTGACAGAAATAGCAATCAGCCCCAGCATTTT
CDR3aa: CASSIDRNSNQPQHF

v_gene: TRBV24-1
d_gene: .
j_gene: TRBJ2-1
abundance: .
CDR3nt: TGTGCCACCAGTGATAGGGTCGAGCAGTTCTTC
CDR3aa: CATSDRVEQFF

v_gene: TRBV11-2
d_gene: .
j_gene: TRBJ1-5
abundance: .
CDR3nt: TGTGCCAGCAGCTCCCAGGGAGGGGGGCAGCCCCAGCATTTT
CDR3aa: CASSSQGGGQPQHF

v_gene: TRBV12-3/TRBV12-4
d_gene: .
j_gene: TRBJ2-2
abundance: .
CDR3nt: TGTGCCAGTGAACACAGGGTACGGACCGGGGAGCTGTTTTTT
CDR3aa: CASEHRVRTGELFF

v_gene: TRBV10-3
d_gene: TRBD1
j_gene: TRBJ2-3
abundance: .
CDR3nt: TGTGCCACCACAGGGGGAAGGCCTAGCACAGATACGCAGTATTTT
CDR3aa: CATTGGRPSTDTQYF

v_gene: TRBV2
d_gene: .
j_gene: TRBJ1-2
abundance: .
CDR3nt: TGTGCCAGCAGTGAATTTCCTAGGGGGACCTATCGCTACACCTTC
CDR3aa: CASSEFPRGTYRYTF

v_gene: TRBV20-1
d_gene: TRBD1
j_gene: TRBJ1-2
abundance: .
CDR3nt: TGCAGGGGGACAGGGAACTTCGGAGGCTACACCTTC
CDR3aa: CRGTGNFGGYTF

v_gene: TRBV12-3/TRBV12-4
d_gene: .
j_gene: TRBJ1-5
abundance: .
CDR3nt: TGTGCCAGCAACACCGGGAACTCCCTTAATCAGCCCCAGCATTTT
CDR3aa: CASNTGNSLNQPQHF

v_gene: TRBV28
d_gene: TRBD2
j_gene: TRBJ2-5
abundance: many
CDR3nt: TGTGCCAGCAGCCAAGATCGGGGGGTGGAGACCCAGTACTTC
CDR3aa: CASSQDRGVETQYF

v_gene: TRBV6-1
d_gene: .
j_gene: TRBJ1-5
abundance: few
CDR3nt: TGTGCCAGCAGGGGGCTGGGTCAGCCCCAGCATTTT
CDR3aa: CASRGLGQPQHF

v_gene: TRBV6-2/TRBV6-3
d_gene: .
j_gene: TRBJ2-4
abundance: few
CDR3nt: TGTGCCAGCAGTCCGGTTATCCAAAACATTCAGTACTTC
CDR3aa: CASSPVIQNIQYF

v_gene: TRBV4-1
d_gene: .
j_gene: TRBJ1-1
abundance: .
CDR3nt: TGCGCCAGCAGCCAAGATGCAGGGGAAAACACTGAAGCTTTCTTT
CDR3aa: CASSQDAGENTEAFF

v_gene: TRBV20-1
d_gene: .
j_gene: TRBJ1-6
abundance: .
CDR3nt: TGCAGTGCTAGAGGGGGCTGGGTAAATTCACCCCTCCACTTT
CDR3aa: CSARGGWVNSPLHF

v_gene: TRBV4-1
d_gene: .
j_gene: TRBJ1-1
abundance: .
CDR3nt: TGCGCCAGCAGCCATGGGGCCCGTGAAGCTTTCTTT
CDR3aa: CASSHGAREAFF

v_gene: TRBV12-3/TRBV12-4
d_gene: .
j_gene: TRBJ2-5
abundance: .
CDR3nt: TGTGCCAGCAGTTTTTGGGGAGAGACCCAGTACTTC
CDR3aa: CASSFWGETQYF

v_gene: TRBV6-1
d_gene: .
j_gene: TRBJ2-2
abundance: .
CDR3nt: TGTGCCATTGGCCAAGAGGTCGGGGAGCTGTTTTTT
CDR3aa: CAIGQEVGELFF

v_gene: TRBV4-1
d_gene: TRBD2
j_gene: TRBJ2-3
abundance: .
CDR3nt: TGCGCCAGCAGCCAAGTAGGACTAGCGGCATCCACAGATACGCAGTATTTT
CDR3aa: CASSQVGLAASTDTQYF

v_gene: TRBV6-1
d_gene: TRBD1
j_gene: TRBJ1-1
abundance: .
CDR3nt: TGTGCCAGCAGTTATTTAACAGGGGGCGTTCTAACTGAAGCTTTCTTT
CDR3aa: CASSYLTGGVLTEAFF

v_gene: TRBV11-2
d_gene: TRBD2
j_gene: TRBJ2-7
abundance: few
CDR3nt: TGTGCCAGCAGCTTAGAACTAGCGGGAGGCTCCTACGAGCAGTACTTC
CDR3aa: CASSLELAGGSYEQYF

v_gene: TRBV3-1
d_gene: .
j_gene: TRBJ1-1
abundance: few
CDR3nt: TGTGCCAGCAGCCAAGATAAGGGAACTTTCTTT
CDR3aa: CASSQDKGTFF